These T cell receptor beta chains were read from a single sample in a study of blood T cell repertoires in COVID-19. TCRdb's table, derived via immunoSEQ multiplex PCR, lists solely in-frame clones and lacks some. Of 150,000 to 200,000 clones in the sample, approximately 79% were seen once. Material: peripheral blood. The receptors here all came from a woman of 80 years or more with acute or convalescent COVID-19. Each CDR3 is given with its conserved first and last residue. Each record gives: D gene, V gene, J gene, clone size, CDR3 protein, CDR3 DNA. D genes are given only for firm matches. Some rows mark clone size as missing; the rest say once, few, many or name a class of expanded clone.

TRBD1	TRBV5-1	TRBJ1-2	NA	CASSPSGTGTSYTF	TGCGCCAGCAGCCCGTCCGGGACAGGGACCTCCTACACCTTC
NA	TRBV6-2/TRBV6-3	TRBJ2-1	NA	CASSQQFNEQFF	TGTGCCAGCAGCCAACAGTTCAATGAGCAGTTCTTC
NA	TRBV19	TRBJ1-2	few	CASSIFLPQGYTF	TGTGCCAGTAGTATATTCCTGCCCCAGGGCTACACCTTC
TRBD1	TRBV3-1/TRBV3-2	TRBJ2-7	NA	CASSQDPGTGTSLDF	TGTGCCAGCAGCCAAGACCCGGGGACAGGGACCTCCTTGGACTTC
TRBD1	TRBV27	TRBJ2-2	NA	CASSRDSLWAGELFF	TGTGCCAGCAGTCGGGACAGCCTTTGGGCCGGGGAGCTGTTTTTT
TRBD2	TRBV5-1	TRBJ2-5	NA	CASSRITSGIETQYF	TGCGCCAGCAGCCGAATTACTAGCGGTATAGAGACCCAGTACTTC
NA	TRBV25-1	TRBJ2-6	NA	CASSVPGVSGANVLTF	TGTGCCAGCAGTGTGCCAGGCGTCTCTGGGGCCAACGTCCTGACTTTC
TRBD1	TRBV5-6	TRBJ1-4	NA	CASSLFRTGAEKLFF	TGTGCCAGCAGCTTGTTTCGGACAGGGGCTGAAAAACTGTTTTTT
TRBD2	TRBV7-2	TRBJ2-1	NA	CASSLSSGRANEQFF	TGTGCCAGCAGCTTAAGTAGCGGGAGGGCCAATGAGCAGTTCTTC
TRBD2	TRBV4-2	TRBJ2-1	NA	CASSPRSLAGEVNEQFF	TGTGCCAGCAGCCCCCGCAGCCTAGCGGGAGAGGTAAATGAGCAGTTCTTC
TRBD2	TRBV29-1	TRBJ2-3	few	CSVIGGSGTDTQYF	TGCAGCGTTATTGGCGGGAGCGGCACAGATACGCAGTATTTT
TRBD1	TRBV4-1	TRBJ1-5	few	CASSQVGGRDQPQHF	TGCGCCAGCAGCCAAGTAGGGGGCAGGGATCAGCCCCAGCATTTT
NA	TRBV27	TRBJ2-1	NA	CASSGSHEQFF	TGTGCCAGCAGTGGTAGCCATGAGCAGTTCTTC
NA	TRBV6-2/TRBV6-3	TRBJ1-1	once	CASSQGTEAFF	TGTGCCAGCAGTCAGGGCACTGAAGCTTTCTTT
NA	TRBV19	TRBJ2-1	few	CASSIVGAYNEQFF	TGTGCCAGTAGTATTGTGGGAGCCTACAATGAGCAGTTCTTC
NA	TRBV5-1	TRBJ1-1	NA	CASTHNRDTEAFF	TGCGCCAGCACTCATAACAGGGACACTGAAGCTTTCTTT
NA	TRBV7-2	TRBJ1-1	NA	CASSSPAGANTEAFF	TGTGCCAGCAGCAGCCCGGCAGGGGCGAACACTGAAGCTTTCTTT
TRBD2	TRBV7-9	TRBJ2-7	NA	CASRSGTSSYEQYF	TGTGCCAGCAGATCCGGGACTAGCTCTTACGAGCAGTACTTC
NA	TRBV28	TRBJ1-2	NA	CASRTKTGLYGYTF	TGTGCCAGCAGGACCAAGACAGGCCTTTATGGCTACACCTTC
NA	TRBV6-6	TRBJ2-2	few	CASSYSGNTGELFF	TGTGCCAGCAGTTACTCCGGGAACACCGGGGAGCTGTTTTTT
NA	TRBV5-4	TRBJ2-7	few	CASSFGGGSYEQYF	TGTGCCAGCAGCTTCGGAGGAGGGTCCTACGAGCAGTACTTC
NA	TRBV6-5	TRBJ1-6	NA	CASSYSIRGPSPLHF	TGTGCCAGCAGTTACTCGATCAGGGGACCTTCACCCCTCCACTTT
NA	TRBV7-9	TRBJ2-6	NA	CASSLEVTGNVLTF	TGTGCCAGCAGCTTAGAGGTCACAGGGAACGTCCTGACTTTC
NA	TRBV3-1/TRBV3-2	TRBJ1-5	NA	CASSYAGTHQPQHF	TGTGCCAGCAGCTACGCGGGAACACATCAGCCCCAGCATTTT
TRBD1	TRBV27	TRBJ1-6	few	CASTTGTGGSPLHF	TGTGCCAGTACGACCGGGACAGGCGGTTCACCCCTCCACTTT
TRBD2	TRBV18	TRBJ2-2	NA	CASSRLSGLAGDTGELFF	TGTGCCAGCTCACGGTTGTCGGGACTAGCGGGAGACACCGGGGAGCTGTTTTTT